This T cell receptor beta chain stems from a study of T cell responses to AZD1222 COVID-19 vaccine. Generated by immunoSEQ multiplex PCR, the TCRdb table keeps only in-frame clones and is missing some. The repertoire holds 100,000 to 120,000 clones, with 70% to 90% as singletons. Between the trimmed V and J ends, which lost 5 bases and 0 bases, there was a span of 10 bases. Looked up from germline, CDR1 is MNHEY and CDR2 is SMNVEV (reference sequence). The length of the CDR3 is 15 residues. The specimen comprised peripheral blood, sampled on day 0 of AZD1222 vaccination. The chain couples TRBV27 to TRBJ2-2, with D uncertain. This sequence was found in an adult in good health. The CDR3 protein is CASSPGPANTGELFF. Written as DNA, the CDR3 is TGTGCCAGCAGTCCCGGCCCCGCGAACACCGGGGAGCTGTTTTTT.